In its sample, the clone carrying this TCR beta chain was seen many times. This sample was included in a study of T cells in Graves' hyperthyroidism and ophthalmopathy. The germline V gene has CDR1 DFQATT and CDR2 SNEGSKA (reference sequence). With 0 bases removed from V and 1 base from J, the gap between germline ends came to 15 bases. This CDR3 has 16 residues. Amplification targeted TCR beta CDR3 regions from RNA transcripts. The HTBI set primed first-round TCR CDR3 RT-PCR. In TCRdb, the multiplex PCR reads were re-called with MiXCR into one record per CDR3 protein. The table records roughly 500,000 distinct CDR3 sequences, approximately 25% of them present only once.

This chain links TRBV20-1 with TRBJ2-5; possibly TRBD1 for D (6 bases). This TCR came from a woman aged 25 to 39 with Graves' ophthalmopathy. Sequenced: blood. The CDR3 bases are TGCAGTGCTAGAGATCTTTGGGGGCCAAGCCAAGAGACCCAGTACTTC. Translated: CSARDLWGPSQETQYF.